The 4 T cell receptor beta chains reported below all come from one sample, sequenced in a study of identical twins (TCRdb year 2016). Receptor libraries were prepared by 5' RACE. The listed sequencing device is Illumina HiSeq 2000. TCRdb reprocessing: public reads trimmed at Q25 with fastp, clones called with MiXCR, in-frame beta chains kept. Each record represents a unique CDR3 protein, reported with the most common genes and DNA among its rows. Within this sample are around 670,000 distinct CDR3 sequences, with 5.5% to 7.5% of them counted one time only. Of the sample, approximately 2% falls within the top ten clones. Sequencing input: naive T cells sorted from blood. The cell subset or site label of this sample denotes: cells isolated with a human naive T-cell isolation kit. Receptor source: a man between 18 and 29 years old in good health.

This clonotype has ten or more counts. The chain uses TRBV20-1 and TRBJ2-1, with D tentatively TRBD1 (6 bases). Trimming removed 6 bases at V and 12 bases at J, with 24 bases between. Germline assignment: CDR1 DFQATT and CDR2 SNEGSKA (reference sequence). CDR3 length equals 14 residues. The CDR3 DNA reads TGCAGTGCCACCCCCGGGACAAGGCTCTTGGGGCAGTTCTTC. This translates into CSATPGTRLLGQFF.

This chain links TRBV27 with TRBJ1-5; 7 bases fit TRBD1. Unmatched junction bases numbered 2, after V lost 3 bases and J lost 3 bases. This CDR3 has 14 amino acids. The germline V gene has CDR1 MNHEY and CDR2 SMNVEV (reference sequence). The CDR3 sequence is CASSFGQVNQPQHF. As DNA, the CDR3 is TGTGCCAGCAGTTTCGGACAGGTCAATCAGCCCCAGCATTTT.

The chain uses TRBV25-1 and TRBJ2-3; TRBD2 agrees at 9 bases. CDR3 length: 17 residues. The junction had 12 bases not matched to a gene; V was cut back by 2 bases and J by 6 bases. CDR1 and CDR2 from the germline V gene are MGHDK and SYGVNS. CDR3 sequence reads: CASSEERVAGGWDTQYF. For the CDR3, the DNA is TGTGCCAGCAGTGAAGAAAGAGTGGCGGGAGGGTGGGATACGCAGTATTTT.

This clonotype occurred many times. The DNA of the CDR3 is TGTGCCAGCAGTTTGATGACTAGCTCCTACAATGAGCAGTTCTTC. Protein: CASSLMTSSYNEQFF. The rearrangement uses TRBV12-3 or TRBV12-4 and TRBJ2-1; tentatively, D is TRBD2 (6 bases). The CDR3 length is 15 residues. Trimming shortened V by 3 bases and J by 0 bases, and 9 bases separated the two germline ends.